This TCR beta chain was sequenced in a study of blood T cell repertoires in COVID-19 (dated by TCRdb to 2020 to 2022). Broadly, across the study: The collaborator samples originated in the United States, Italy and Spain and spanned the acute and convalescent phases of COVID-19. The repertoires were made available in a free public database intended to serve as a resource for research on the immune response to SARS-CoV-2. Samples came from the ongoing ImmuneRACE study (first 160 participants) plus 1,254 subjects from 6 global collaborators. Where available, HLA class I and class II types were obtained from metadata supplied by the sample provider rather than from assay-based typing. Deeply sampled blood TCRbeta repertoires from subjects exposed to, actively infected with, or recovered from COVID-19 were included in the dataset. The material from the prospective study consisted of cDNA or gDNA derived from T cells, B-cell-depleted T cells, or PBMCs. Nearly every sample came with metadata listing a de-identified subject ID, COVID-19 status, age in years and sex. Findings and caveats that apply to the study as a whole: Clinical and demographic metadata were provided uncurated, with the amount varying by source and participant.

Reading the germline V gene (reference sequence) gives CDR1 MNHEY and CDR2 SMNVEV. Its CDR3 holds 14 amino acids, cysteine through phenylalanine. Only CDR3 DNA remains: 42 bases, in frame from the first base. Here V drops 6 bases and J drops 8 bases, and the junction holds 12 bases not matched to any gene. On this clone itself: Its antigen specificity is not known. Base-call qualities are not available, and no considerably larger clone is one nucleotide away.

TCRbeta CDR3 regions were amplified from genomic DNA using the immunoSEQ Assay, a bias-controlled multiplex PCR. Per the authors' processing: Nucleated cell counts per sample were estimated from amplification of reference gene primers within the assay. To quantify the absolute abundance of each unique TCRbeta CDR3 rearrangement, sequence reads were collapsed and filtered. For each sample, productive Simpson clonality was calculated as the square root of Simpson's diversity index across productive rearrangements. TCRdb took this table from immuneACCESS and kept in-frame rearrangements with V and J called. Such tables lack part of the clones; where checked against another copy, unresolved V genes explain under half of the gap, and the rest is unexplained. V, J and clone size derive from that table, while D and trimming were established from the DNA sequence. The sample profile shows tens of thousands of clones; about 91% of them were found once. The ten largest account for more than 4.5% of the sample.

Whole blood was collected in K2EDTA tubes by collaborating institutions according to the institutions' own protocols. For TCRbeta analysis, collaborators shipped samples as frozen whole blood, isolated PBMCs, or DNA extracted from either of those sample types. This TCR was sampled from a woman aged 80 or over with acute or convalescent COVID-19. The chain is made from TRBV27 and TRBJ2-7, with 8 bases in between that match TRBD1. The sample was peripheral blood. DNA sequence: TGTGCCAGCAGACCCGGGACAGGCCCCTATCAGCAGTACTTC. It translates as CASRPGTGPYQQYF.